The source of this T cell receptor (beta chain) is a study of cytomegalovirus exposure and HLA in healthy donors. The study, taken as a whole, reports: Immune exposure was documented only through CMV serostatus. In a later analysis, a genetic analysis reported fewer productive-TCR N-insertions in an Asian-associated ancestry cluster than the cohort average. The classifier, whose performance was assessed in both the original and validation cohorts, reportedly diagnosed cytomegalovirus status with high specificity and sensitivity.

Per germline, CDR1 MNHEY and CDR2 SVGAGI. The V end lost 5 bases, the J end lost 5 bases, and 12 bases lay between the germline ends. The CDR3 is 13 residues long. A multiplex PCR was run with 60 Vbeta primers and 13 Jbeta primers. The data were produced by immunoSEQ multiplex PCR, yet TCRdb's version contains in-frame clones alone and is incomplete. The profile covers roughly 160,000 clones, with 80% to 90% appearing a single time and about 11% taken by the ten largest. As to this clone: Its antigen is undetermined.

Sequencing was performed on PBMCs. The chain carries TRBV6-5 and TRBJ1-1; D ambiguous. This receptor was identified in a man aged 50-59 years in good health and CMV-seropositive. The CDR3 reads CASSRGDGTEAFF. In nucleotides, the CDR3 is TGTGCCAGCAGTCGTGGAGATGGGACTGAAGCTTTCTTT.